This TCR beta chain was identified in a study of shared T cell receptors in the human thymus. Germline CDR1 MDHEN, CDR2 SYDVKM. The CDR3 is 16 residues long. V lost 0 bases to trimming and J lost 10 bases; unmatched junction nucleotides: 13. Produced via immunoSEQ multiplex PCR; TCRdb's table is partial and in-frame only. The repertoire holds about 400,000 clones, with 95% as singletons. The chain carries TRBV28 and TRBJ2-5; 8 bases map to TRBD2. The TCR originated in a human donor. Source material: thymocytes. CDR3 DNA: TGTGCCAGCAGTTTATGGAAGCGGGAGCCCCTTATCGTCCAGTACTTC. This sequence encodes CASSLWKREPLIVQYF.